A selection of T cell receptor beta chains follows, all from one sample in a study of graft-versus-host responses after intestinal transplantation. Sequencing used immunoSEQ multiplex PCR; TCRdb keeps in-frame clones, though not all of them. The repertoire holds tens of thousands of clones, with around 91% as singletons. The antigens of these receptors remain unknown. The sequencing here drew on unstimulated CD8+ T cells sorted from spleen or lymph node cells, taken before transplant. Receptors were obtained from a human donor who was the organ donor for an intestinal transplant. Both conserved end residues are part of each CDR3. Fields, in order: V gene, D gene, clone size, J gene, CDR3 DNA, CDR3 protein. D genes are given only for firm matches. For some rows the clone size is stated as once, few or many, or as a class when expanded; others skip it.

v_gene: TRBV9; d_gene: -; abundance: -; j_gene: TRBJ1-1; CDR3nt: TGTGCCAGCAGCGTCGGGGGTGCCCTGAACACTGAAGCTTTCTTT; CDR3aa: CASSVGGALNTEAFF
v_gene: TRBV23-1; d_gene: TRBD1; abundance: -; j_gene: TRBJ1-2; CDR3nt: TGCGCCAGCAGTCACCAACAGACAGGGAACTATGGCTACACCTTC; CDR3aa: CASSHQQTGNYGYTF
v_gene: TRBV29-1; d_gene: -; abundance: once; j_gene: TRBJ1-1; CDR3nt: TGCAGCGTTGAACAACCGAGGATCGAAGGGGACACTGAAGCTTTCTTT; CDR3aa: CSVEQPRIEGDTEAFF
v_gene: TRBV4-2; d_gene: TRBD1; abundance: -; j_gene: TRBJ1-1; CDR3nt: TGTGCCAGCAGCCAAGACAGGGGGCTGGACACTGAAGCTTTCTTT; CDR3aa: CASSQDRGLDTEAFF
v_gene: TRBV7-6; d_gene: -; abundance: -; j_gene: TRBJ1-6; CDR3nt: TGTGCCAGCAGCCCAGCCCCCGGGTCCCCCTATAATTCACCCCTCCACTTT; CDR3aa: CASSPAPGSPYNSPLHF
v_gene: TRBV5-1; d_gene: TRBD2; abundance: -; j_gene: TRBJ2-3; CDR3nt: TGCGCCAGCAGCCAGGCGGGGGAAGATACGCAGTATTTT; CDR3aa: CASSQAGEDTQYF
v_gene: TRBV7-6; d_gene: -; abundance: -; j_gene: TRBJ1-6; CDR3nt: TGTGCCAGCAGCTTAGAAGTGGGCAATAATTCACCCCTCCACTTT; CDR3aa: CASSLEVGNNSPLHF
v_gene: TRBV5-1; d_gene: TRBD1; abundance: -; j_gene: TRBJ1-1; CDR3nt: TGCGCCAGCCGAGCCGGGATCAGGGACAGCAACACTGAAGCTTTCTTT; CDR3aa: CASRAGIRDSNTEAFF
v_gene: TRBV19; d_gene: TRBD1; abundance: -; j_gene: TRBJ1-2; CDR3nt: TGTGCCAGTAGTCAGTACAGGGGGCTTGGCTATGGCTACACCTTC; CDR3aa: CASSQYRGLGYGYTF
v_gene: TRBV9; d_gene: TRBD2; abundance: -; j_gene: TRBJ2-5; CDR3nt: TGTGCCAGCAGCGCCCGGGGACTAGCGGGGGGGCAAGAGACCCAGTACTTC; CDR3aa: CASSARGLAGGQETQYF
v_gene: TRBV28; d_gene: TRBD1; abundance: once; j_gene: TRBJ1-2; CDR3nt: TGTGCCAGCAGTCCGGACAGGGTCGCTGGCTACACCTTC; CDR3aa: CASSPDRVAGYTF
v_gene: TRBV6-1; d_gene: -; abundance: -; j_gene: TRBJ1-1; CDR3nt: TGTGCCAGCAGTGAGGGCCGCAACACTGAAGCTTTCTTT; CDR3aa: CASSEGRNTEAFF
v_gene: TRBV6-6; d_gene: -; abundance: -; j_gene: TRBJ2-2; CDR3nt: TGTGCGTACTCCCCCTTTGGGAACACCGGGGAGCTGTTTTTT; CDR3aa: CAYSPFGNTGELFF
v_gene: TRBV13; d_gene: -; abundance: -; j_gene: TRBJ2-3; CDR3nt: TGTGCCAGCAGCTTAGGCAGAACGGGGGGCACAGATACGCAGTATTTT; CDR3aa: CASSLGRTGGTDTQYF
v_gene: TRBV14; d_gene: -; abundance: -; j_gene: TRBJ2-4; CDR3nt: TGTGCCAGCAGCCCCCAAGCTCAGACAAAAGGCATTCAGTACTTC; CDR3aa: CASSPQAQTKGIQYF
v_gene: TRBV18; d_gene: -; abundance: -; j_gene: TRBJ1-1; CDR3nt: TGTGCCAGCTCACCGCCACGTCGGGTGAACACTGAAGCTTTCTTT; CDR3aa: CASSPPRRVNTEAFF
v_gene: TRBV27; d_gene: TRBD2; abundance: -; j_gene: TRBJ2-1; CDR3nt: TGTGCCAGCAGTTCCAAACCTCATCCTGGGACTAGCGGGGAAAACAATGAGCAGTTCTTC; CDR3aa: CASSSKPHPGTSGENNEQFF
v_gene: TRBV4-1; d_gene: TRBD1; abundance: -; j_gene: TRBJ1-1; CDR3nt: TGCGCCAGCAGCCAGGTTTCGACAGGGATCACTGAAGCTTTCTTT; CDR3aa: CASSQVSTGITEAFF
v_gene: TRBV28; d_gene: TRBD2; abundance: -; j_gene: TRBJ2-5; CDR3nt: TGTGCCAGCAGCACGGTGGGACTAGCGGGGGGCTGGGTGGGGACCCAGTACTTC; CDR3aa: CASSTVGLAGGWVGTQYF
v_gene: TRBV5-6; d_gene: -; abundance: -; j_gene: TRBJ2-3; CDR3nt: TGTGCCAGCAGCCTGCCGGCAGATACGCAGTATTTT; CDR3aa: CASSLPADTQYF
v_gene: TRBV28; d_gene: -; abundance: once; j_gene: TRBJ2-5; CDR3nt: TGTGCCAGCAGTCTCTTATTGGGGGGAGGACTCCCCCAAGAGACCCAGTACTTC; CDR3aa: CASSLLLGGGLPQETQYF
v_gene: TRBV28; d_gene: -; abundance: -; j_gene: TRBJ1-1; CDR3nt: TGTGCCAGCAGCCCGGAGTACCACAGGGATGACACTGAAGCTTTCTTT; CDR3aa: CASSPEYHRDDTEAFF
v_gene: TRBV28; d_gene: -; abundance: once; j_gene: TRBJ1-5; CDR3nt: TGTGCCAGCAGTTTATTCAGGACAGACCTCAATCAGCCCCAGCATTTT; CDR3aa: CASSLFRTDLNQPQHF
v_gene: TRBV4-3; d_gene: -; abundance: -; j_gene: TRBJ2-2; CDR3nt: TGCGCCAGCAGCCAAGTGTCCAATTTGAGAACCGGGGAGCTGTTTTTT; CDR3aa: CASSQVSNLRTGELFF
v_gene: TRBV6-1; d_gene: TRBD2; abundance: -; j_gene: TRBJ2-5; CDR3nt: TGTGCCAGCAGTGAAGAGGGTAGCGGGGGGGTGGTACGGCAAGAGACCCAGTACTTC; CDR3aa: CASSEEGSGGVVRQETQYF
v_gene: TRBV5-1; d_gene: -; abundance: -; j_gene: TRBJ2-5; CDR3nt: TGCGCCAGCAGGGCTTCTCATACGGGGATCCAAGAGACCCAGTACTTC; CDR3aa: CASRASHTGIQETQYF
v_gene: TRBV28; d_gene: -; abundance: -; j_gene: TRBJ1-1; CDR3nt: TGTGCCAGCGTTAATGCCAGGGACTCTGAAGCTTTCTTT; CDR3aa: CASVNARDSEAFF
v_gene: TRBV10-3; d_gene: TRBD1; abundance: -; j_gene: TRBJ1-1; CDR3nt: TGTGCCATCAGTGATTTGGAGTGGGACAGTGAAGCTTTCTTT; CDR3aa: CAISDLEWDSEAFF
v_gene: TRBV11-2; d_gene: TRBD1; abundance: -; j_gene: TRBJ1-1; CDR3nt: TGTGCCAGCAGCACAGGGGGGGGACAGTTGAACACTGAAGCTTTCTTT; CDR3aa: CASSTGGGQLNTEAFF
v_gene: TRBV19; d_gene: -; abundance: -; j_gene: TRBJ1-5; CDR3nt: TGTGCCAGTAAGTCGGCGGGGGGTGGACAGCCCCAGCATTTT; CDR3aa: CASKSAGGGQPQHF
v_gene: TRBV14; d_gene: TRBD2; abundance: -; j_gene: TRBJ2-2; CDR3nt: TGTGCCAGCAGCCACGGTGCCAGGGACTATACGAACACCGGGGAGCTGTTTTTT; CDR3aa: CASSHGARDYTNTGELFF
v_gene: TRBV6-6; d_gene: TRBD2; abundance: -; j_gene: TRBJ2-1; CDR3nt: TGTGCCAGCAGTTACACGGGACTAGCGGGGGTAAATGAGCAGTTCTTC; CDR3aa: CASSYTGLAGVNEQFF
v_gene: TRBV28; d_gene: -; abundance: -; j_gene: TRBJ1-5; CDR3nt: TGTGCCAGCAGTTTCCCCCGAGGGGAGGGGGGCAATCAGCCCCAGCATTTT; CDR3aa: CASSFPRGEGGNQPQHF
v_gene: TRBV10-2; d_gene: -; abundance: -; j_gene: TRBJ1-4; CDR3nt: TGCGCCAGCAGCGAAACGGGGTTACAAAATGAAAAACTGTTTTTT; CDR3aa: CASSETGLQNEKLFF
v_gene: TRBV15; d_gene: TRBD2; abundance: -; j_gene: TRBJ2-3; CDR3nt: TGTGCCACCAGCCTAGGACTAGCGGGGGGGCCTGGAACAGATACGCAGTATTTT; CDR3aa: CATSLGLAGGPGTDTQYF
v_gene: TRBV14; d_gene: TRBD1; abundance: -; j_gene: TRBJ1-5; CDR3nt: TGTGCCAGCAGCCCCCGACAGGGGCACCAGCCCCAGCATTTT; CDR3aa: CASSPRQGHQPQHF
v_gene: TRBV19; d_gene: -; abundance: few; j_gene: TRBJ2-5; CDR3nt: TGTGCCAGTAGTATTTTCGGGGTGGAGACCCAGTACTTC; CDR3aa: CASSIFGVETQYF
v_gene: TRBV5-1; d_gene: TRBD1; abundance: -; j_gene: TRBJ1-1; CDR3nt: TGCGCCAGCACCCCGGACAGGTTGAACACTGAAGCTTTCTTT; CDR3aa: CASTPDRLNTEAFF
v_gene: TRBV29-1; d_gene: TRBD2; abundance: -; j_gene: TRBJ2-5; CDR3nt: TGCAGCGTTAGGGCTAGCGGGAGGGAGACCCAGTACTTC; CDR3aa: CSVRASGRETQYF
v_gene: TRBV4-2; d_gene: -; abundance: -; j_gene: TRBJ1-2; CDR3nt: TGTGCCAGCAGCCAAGACCCGTGGACAGTCGCCTATGGCTACACCTTC; CDR3aa: CASSQDPWTVAYGYTF
v_gene: TRBV6-5; d_gene: -; abundance: -; j_gene: TRBJ1-4; CDR3nt: TGTGCCAGCAGTCGACTTAGAACTAATGAAAAACTGTTTTTT; CDR3aa: CASSRLRTNEKLFF